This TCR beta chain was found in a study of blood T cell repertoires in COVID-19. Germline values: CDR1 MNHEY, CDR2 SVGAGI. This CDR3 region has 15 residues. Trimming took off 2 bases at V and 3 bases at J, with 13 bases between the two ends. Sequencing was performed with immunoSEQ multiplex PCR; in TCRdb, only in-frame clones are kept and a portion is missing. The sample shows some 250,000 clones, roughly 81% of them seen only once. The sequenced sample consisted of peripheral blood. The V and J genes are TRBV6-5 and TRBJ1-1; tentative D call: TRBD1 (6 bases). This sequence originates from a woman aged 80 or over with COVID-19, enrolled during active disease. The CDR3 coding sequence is TGTGCCAGCAGTTACAGGGGCAGGGGATACACTGAAGCTTTCTTT. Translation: CASSYRGRGYTEAFF.